This is a list of T cell receptor beta chains from one sample in a study of shared T cell receptors in the human thymus. Clones were sequenced by immunoSEQ multiplex PCR, and TCRdb holds only the in-frame ones, with some missing. Among approximately 660,000 clones listed, approximately 87% were seen once. This sample also appeared in a second study, on human thymus T cells.

The specimen sequenced was thymocytes. The receptors come from a boy in the first two years of life with a congenital heart defect. The CDR3 runs from the conserved cysteine through the conserved F or W.

V gene	J gene	CDR3 protein
TRBV30	TRBJ1-5	CAWTSTGQPNQPQHF
TRBV29-1	TRBJ2-5	CSVASVTGGQETQYF
TRBV19	TRBJ1-5	CASSIAYRGPSYQPQHF
TRBV6-1	TRBJ1-2	CASSSYTF
TRBV4-2	TRBJ2-2	CASSQGLWQTSGRGNTGELFF
TRBV7-9	TRBJ2-5	CASRPRGGLSYQETQYF
TRBV7-9	TRBJ2-4	CASSLIQAKNIQYF
TRBV2	TRBJ2-3	CASSPPGTRGPDTQYF
TRBV18	TRBJ2-7	CASSFPGGPEERDYEQYF
TRBV5-6	TRBJ1-2	CASSVGDRAADGYTF
TRBV11-3	TRBJ2-3	CASSLGGSRTDTQYF
TRBV6-8	TRBJ2-3	CASSRPGLEGGTDTQYF
TRBV4-1	TRBJ2-1	CASSPGLAGPHSYNEQFF
TRBV21-1	TRBJ1-5	CASSKRQGALRDQPQHF
TRBV13	TRBJ2-7	CASSPPAGSKKYEQYF
TRBV4-3	TRBJ2-5	CASSQVWRGVRTRETQYF
TRBV6-1	TRBJ2-6	CASRDLSSGANVLTF
TRBV28	TRBJ2-4	CASRTGSWGVSAKNIQYF
TRBV27	TRBJ2-7	CASRPGTGDPYEQYF
TRBV28	TRBJ1-1	CASSPGQEDTEAFF
TRBV14	TRBJ2-7	CASSQMASGRRYYEQYF
TRBV2	TRBJ2-2	CASSEAPRSTGELFF
TRBV28	TRBJ2-1	CASSQTPKTSESCNEQFF
TRBV7-2	TRBJ2-1	CASSLRGLAEENEQFF
TRBV2	TRBJ2-7	CASSEELRSSYEQYF
TRBV7-9	TRBJ1-2	CASSSSRDRSYGYTF
TRBV7-9	TRBJ2-5	CASSLPTGVGETQYF
TRBV7-2	TRBJ2-7	CASSLGTSGSYEQYF
TRBV30	TRBJ2-7	CAWSGAWGGAGSPSYEQYF
TRBV4-2	TRBJ2-5	CASSQHDRDSQETQYF
TRBV19	TRBJ1-4	CASSIRDRRNEKLFF
TRBV19	TRBJ2-7	CASSDRVSTTYEQYF
TRBV27	TRBJ2-2	CASSTEDTGELFF
TRBV30	TRBJ2-3	CAWSVPGGGADTQYF
TRBV7-2	TRBJ1-2	CASSPRVRAPINYGYTF
TRBV4-3	TRBJ2-1	CASSQPPNNEQFF
TRBV4-2	TRBJ2-7	CASSQDVGLAGPSSYEQYF
TRBV30	TRBJ2-1	CAWSELAETDEQFF
TRBV5-1	TRBJ2-2	CASSLGSGNTGELFF
TRBV25-1	TRBJ2-1	CASSHVLDGTSVYNEQFF